This T cell receptor beta chain was sequenced for a study of cytotoxic CD8 clonotypes in ibrutinib-treated CLL (dated by TCRdb to about 2021). At the level of the whole study: The cohort included more than 14 treatment-naive and approximately eleven relapsed/refractory patients; 17 to 18 were IGHV unmutated. Partial responses were observed in roughly 25 patients and complete responses in 2; after a median follow-up of roughly 72 months, remission was maintained in 14 patients and progression was observed in 12. On average, each sample had some 260,000 productive templates and under 95,000 productive rearrangements. Of the approximately 86 people in the trial, around 24 had longitudinal samples available. Response samples were taken after a median of roughly a year on treatment, ranging from 6 to 36 months. Cryopreserved peripheral blood mononuclear cells were collected before treatment, at response, and at either disease progression or sustained remission.

Concerning this clone: Its recognized antigen is unknown. No base-level quality is on record; no much larger clone is a single base apart.

The goal of deep resolution MiSeq sequencing was a depth between 1 in 1 million and 1 in 200,000 T cells, and coverage averaged 10x per clonotype. The immunoSEQ hsTCRB Kit was used to generate the TCR beta libraries. In the paper's pipeline: The data were analyzed with ImmunoSEQ Analyzer and ImmunoSEQ Data Assistant, and V, D and J gene assignments followed IMGT definitions. Clonality was computed as one minus normalized Shannon entropy of productive rearrangement frequencies, ranging from 0 to 1. Only overrepresented clonotypes making up at least 0.05% of the repertoire of each patient were included in the public clonotype analysis. About a dozen age-matched healthy donor repertoires from immuneACCESS served as clonality controls. TCRdb holds this immuneACCESS table with in-frame rearrangements only. Some clones are missing; in checked studies, unresolved V genes explain under half, and the rest has no known cause. From that table come the V and J calls and clone size; the DNA was used to work out D and trimming. Within this sample are 33,000 or so clones, with over 45% of them counted one time only. In total, the top ten clones hold about 19% of the sample.

Approximately 2 micrograms of genomic DNA were extracted from cryopreserved PBMCs for TCR beta library preparation. Longitudinal blood samples from CLL patients on ibrutinib monotherapy were analyzed using high-throughput TCR beta sequencing. Patients were enrolled in a phase 2 open-label single-center ibrutinib monotherapy trial. Deletion took 4 bases off V and 1 base off J, with a span of 8 bases between the germline ends. From the germline V gene, CDR1 is SGHRS and CDR2 is YFSETQ. The CDR3 runs 13 residues from the cysteine to the phenylalanine. Only the CDR3 DNA is retained, 39 bases long and in frame from the first base. Overall study outcomes, separate from this receptor: Sampling times were not matched between patients in sustained remission and patients whose disease was progressing, and lymph node repertoires were not examined. At ibrutinib response clonality went up, during sustained remission it held steady, and at progression it dropped back toward baseline. Baseline clonality exceeded that of age-matched healthy donors and correlated strongly with circulating CD8+ T-cell counts. Public clonotypes were rare and either shrank or stayed stable during treatment, and the rise in clonality at ibrutinib response reflected expansion of private clonotypes.

The source material was PBMCs, sampled before ibrutinib treatment. This clonotype was sampled from a human donor with chronic lymphocytic leukemia. Recombination joined TRBV5-1 with TRBJ1-1, with no D gene named confidently. The CDR3 reads CASSPRENTEAFF. The nucleotide sequence reads TGCGCCAGCAGCCCCCGGGAGAACACTGAAGCTTTCTTT.